This T cell receptor beta chain was recovered during a study of T cell changes during pregnancy in multiple sclerosis (dated by TCRdb to the late 2010s). Looking at the study overall: Changes in the T cell repertoire over the course of pregnancy were examined in this study in women with multiple sclerosis.

Via the germline V gene, CDR1 is SGHRS and CDR2 YFSETQ. The CDR3 holds 14 amino acids from the cysteine to the phenylalanine. CDR3 DNA is the only sequence kept; it has 42 bases, read in frame from the first base. V is clipped by 4 bases and J by 4 bases, and the sequence between their germline boundaries is 11 bases long. Regarding this clone: What antigen it recognizes has not been identified. Qualities for individual bases were not recorded, and no much larger clone is one base off.

The protocol used for the library was the immunoSEQ multiplex PCR assay. TCRdb took over this immuneACCESS table, retaining in-frame rearrangements with V and J assigned. Such tables are incomplete; in checked studies, under half of the missing clones stem from an unresolved V gene, and the remainder is unexplained. This sample comprises just under 100,000 clones, 80% to 95% of them detected only once. The ten top clones hold 0.99% of the sample. This sequence was found in a female donor with multiple sclerosis, enrolled in a pregnancy study. Recombination connected TRBV5-1 to TRBJ2-2; no D segment can be confidently identified. The sample was peripheral blood, taken after pregnancy. The sequenced DNA is TGCGCCAGCAGCCCCATTCAGCGCACCGGGGAGCTGTTTTTT. This gives the protein CASSPIQRTGELFF.